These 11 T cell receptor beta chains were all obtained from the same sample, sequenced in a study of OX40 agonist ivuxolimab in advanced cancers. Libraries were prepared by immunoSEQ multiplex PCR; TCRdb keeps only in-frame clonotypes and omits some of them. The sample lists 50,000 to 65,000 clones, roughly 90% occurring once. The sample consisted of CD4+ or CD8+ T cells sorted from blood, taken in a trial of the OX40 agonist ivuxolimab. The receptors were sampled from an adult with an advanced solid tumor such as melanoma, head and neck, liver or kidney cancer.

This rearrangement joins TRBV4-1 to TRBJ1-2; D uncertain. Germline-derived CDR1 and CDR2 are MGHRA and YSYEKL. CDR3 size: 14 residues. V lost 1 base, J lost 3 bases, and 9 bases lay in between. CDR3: CASSQAAGDYGYTF. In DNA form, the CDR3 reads TGCGCCAGCAGCCAAGCGGCAGGCGACTATGGCTACACCTTC.

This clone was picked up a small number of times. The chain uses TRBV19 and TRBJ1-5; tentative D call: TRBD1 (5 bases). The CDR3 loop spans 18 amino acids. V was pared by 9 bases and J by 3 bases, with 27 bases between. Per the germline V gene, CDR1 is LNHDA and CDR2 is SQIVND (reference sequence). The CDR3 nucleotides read TGTGCCAGCCTCCAAACGTCGTGGGGGTTAATACTCAATCAGCCCCAGCATTTT. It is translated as CASLQTSWGLILNQPQHF.

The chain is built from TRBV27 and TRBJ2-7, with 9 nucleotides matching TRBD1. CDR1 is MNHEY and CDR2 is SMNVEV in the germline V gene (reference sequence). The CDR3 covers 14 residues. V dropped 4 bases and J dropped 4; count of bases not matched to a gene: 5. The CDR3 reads CASSSGTGIYEQYF. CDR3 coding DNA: TGTGCCAGCAGTTCCGGGACAGGGATTTACGAGCAGTACTTC.

DNA for the CDR3: TGTGCCAGCAGCACAGGGTACGGCGCGAATGAAGCTTTCTTT. It encodes CASSTGYGANEAFF. The chain recombines TRBV28 with TRBJ1-1; a possible D gene is TRBD1 (6 bases). V lost 6 bases to trimming and J lost 7 bases, with 18 bases between them. The CDR3 consists of 14 residues. Germline loops: CDR1 MDHEN, CDR2 SYDVKM.

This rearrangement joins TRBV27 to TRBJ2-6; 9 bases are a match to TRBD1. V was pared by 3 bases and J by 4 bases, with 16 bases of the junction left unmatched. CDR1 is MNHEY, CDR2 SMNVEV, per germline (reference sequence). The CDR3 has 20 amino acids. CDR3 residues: CASSLGPPGQGVIGANVLTF. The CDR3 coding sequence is TGTGCCAGCAGTTTGGGGCCCCCGGGACAGGGAGTAATCGGGGCCAACGTCCTGACTTTC.

The CDR3 spells CASSIGWGDYGYTF. CDR3 sequence (DNA): TGTGCCAGTAGTATAGGTTGGGGAGACTATGGCTACACCTTC. The J gene is TRBJ1-2, the V gene TRBV19; D is uncertain. The CDR3 is made up of 14 amino acids. V dropped 1 base and J dropped 3 bases, with 9 bases sitting between them. From germline, CDR1 is LNHDA and CDR2 SQIVND (reference sequence).

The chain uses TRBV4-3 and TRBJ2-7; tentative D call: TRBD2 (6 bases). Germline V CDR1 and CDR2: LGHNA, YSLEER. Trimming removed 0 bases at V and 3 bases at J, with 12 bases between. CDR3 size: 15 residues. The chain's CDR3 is CASSQDVGGNYEQYF. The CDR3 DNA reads TGCGCCAGCAGCCAAGATGTCGGGGGAAACTACGAGCAGTACTTC.

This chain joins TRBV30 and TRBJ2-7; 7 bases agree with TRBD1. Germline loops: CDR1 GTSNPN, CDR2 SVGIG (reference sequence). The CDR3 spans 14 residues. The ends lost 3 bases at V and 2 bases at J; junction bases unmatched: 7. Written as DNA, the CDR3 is TGTGCCTGGAGCCCTGGGGACAGTACCTACGAGCAGTACTTC. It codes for CAWSPGDSTYEQYF. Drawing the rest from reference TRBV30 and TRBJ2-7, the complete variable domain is SQTIHQWPATLVQPVGSPLSLECTVEGTSNPNLYWYRQAAGRGLQLLFYSVGIGQISSEVPQNLSASRPQDRQFILSSKKLLLSDSGFYLCAWSPGDSTYEQYFGPGTRLTVT.

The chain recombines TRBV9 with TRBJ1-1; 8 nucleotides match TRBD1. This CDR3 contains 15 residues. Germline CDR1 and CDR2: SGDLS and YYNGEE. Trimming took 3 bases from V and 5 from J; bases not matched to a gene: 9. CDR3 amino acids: CASSGSDREGTEAFF. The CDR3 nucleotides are TGTGCCAGCAGCGGATCGGACAGGGAGGGAACTGAAGCTTTCTTT.

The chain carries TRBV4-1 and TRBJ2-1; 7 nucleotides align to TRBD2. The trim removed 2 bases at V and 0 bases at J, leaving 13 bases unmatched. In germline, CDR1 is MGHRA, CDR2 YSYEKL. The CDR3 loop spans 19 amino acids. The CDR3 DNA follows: TGCGCCAGCAGCCAATTCCCGGGCAGCGGGGAGAGCTCCTACAATGAGCAGTTCTTC. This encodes CASSQFPGSGESSYNEQFF.

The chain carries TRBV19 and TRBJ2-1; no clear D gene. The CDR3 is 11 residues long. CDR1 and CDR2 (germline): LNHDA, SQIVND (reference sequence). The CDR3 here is CIHGQDPEQFF. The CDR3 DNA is TGTATCCACGGGCAGGACCCTGAGCAGTTCTTC.